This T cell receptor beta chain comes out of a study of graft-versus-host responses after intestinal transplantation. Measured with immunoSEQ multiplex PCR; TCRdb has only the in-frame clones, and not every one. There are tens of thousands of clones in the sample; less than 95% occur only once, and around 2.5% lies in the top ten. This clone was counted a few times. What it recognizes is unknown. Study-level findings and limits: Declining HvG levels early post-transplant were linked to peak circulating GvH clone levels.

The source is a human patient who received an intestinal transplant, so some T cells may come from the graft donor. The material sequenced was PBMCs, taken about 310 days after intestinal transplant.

The CDR3 is CASRLAGGGETQYF. The CDR3 DNA follows: TGTGCCAGTCGACTAGCGGGAGGAGGAGAGACCCAGTACTTC. The chain combines TRBV6-1 with TRBJ2-5, with TRBD2 matching 13 bases. The CDR3 is 14 residues long. J gave up 4 bases and V 9 bases, and 5 bases lay outside the gene matches. Germline-derived CDR1 and CDR2 are MNHNS and SASEGT.